This T cell receptor beta chain was observed in a study of cytomegalovirus exposure and HLA in healthy donors. Use of 60 Vbeta and 13 Jbeta primers characterized the PCR. Profiled with immunoSEQ multiplex PCR; TCRdb holds only in-frame clones, not every one. The sample contains about 150,000 clones, about 70% of which appear only once. Study-wide findings and caveats: Most TCR sequences were seen very rarely across donors, but some public TCRs occurred in many. A list of approximately 160 TCR beta chains associated with cytomegalovirus was given. A later analysis reportedly identified an Asian-associated ancestry cluster as carrying fewer N-insertions than the roughly 700-donor mean. Several V segments, TRBV6-2 and TRBV6-3 among them, could not be told apart and were dropped.

Trimming took off 6 bases at V and 4 bases at J, with 15 bases between the two ends. Germline V gene data show CDR1 as MNHEY and CDR2 as SVGAGI. This CDR3 is built from 14 residues. Comments on this clone: As yet, its antigen is unknown.

This sequence was found in a young man in good health and CMV-seronegative. Sequencing input: PBMCs. The chain links TRBV6-5 to TRBJ1-1; D call uncertain. The CDR3 sequence: CASSPIVGVTEAFF. In nucleotides, the CDR3 is TGTGCCAGCAGCCCCATTGTGGGAGTCACTGAAGCTTTCTTT.